The source of this TCR beta chain is a study of T cell responses to AZD1222 COVID-19 vaccine. Method: immunoSEQ multiplex PCR; TCRdb's copy keeps in-frame clones and lacks some. The sample yields about 96,000 clones, roughly 90% seen once. Germline V gene data show CDR1 as MNHEY and CDR2 as SVGAGI. Germline trimming cut 2 bases from V and 10 bases from J; bases unmatched to any gene: 16. The CDR3 runs 16 residues. The input for sequencing was peripheral blood, taken on day 0 of AZD1222 vaccination. The receptor was derived from an adult in good health. This chain joins TRBV6-5 and TRBJ2-5; 7 nucleotides align to TRBD2. This chain's CDR3 is CASSYTSVGAGRVQYF. The CDR3 bases are TGTGCCAGCAGTTACACTAGCGTCGGGGCAGGAAGGGTCCAGTACTTC.